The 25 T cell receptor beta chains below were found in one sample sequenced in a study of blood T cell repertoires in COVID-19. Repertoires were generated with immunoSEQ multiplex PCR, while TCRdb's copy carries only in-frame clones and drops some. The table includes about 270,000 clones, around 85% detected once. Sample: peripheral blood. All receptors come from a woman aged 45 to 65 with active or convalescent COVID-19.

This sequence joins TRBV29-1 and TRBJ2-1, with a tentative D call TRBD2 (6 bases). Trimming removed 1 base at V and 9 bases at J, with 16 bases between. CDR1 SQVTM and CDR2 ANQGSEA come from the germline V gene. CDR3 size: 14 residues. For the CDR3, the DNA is TGCAGCGTTGAAGCACCAGTGGGGGGATCTGAGCAGTTCTTC. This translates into CSVEAPVGGSEQFF.

CDR3 sequence reads: CASSERSGELFF. The CDR3 region has the DNA TGCGCCAGCAGTGAGCGGTCCGGGGAGCTGTTTTTT. The chain links TRBV10-1 to TRBJ2-2; D remains ambiguous. The CDR3 runs 12 residues. Germline V gene lookup returns CDR1 WNHNN and CDR2 SYGVQD (reference sequence). V lost 2 bases and J 6 bases, leaving 4 bases between the germline ends.

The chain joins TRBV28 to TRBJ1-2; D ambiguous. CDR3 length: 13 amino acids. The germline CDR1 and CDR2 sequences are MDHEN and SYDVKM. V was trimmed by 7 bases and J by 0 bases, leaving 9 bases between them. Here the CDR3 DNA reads TGTGCCAGCACGGTGAGGGCTAACTATGGCTACACCTTC. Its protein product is CASTVRANYGYTF.

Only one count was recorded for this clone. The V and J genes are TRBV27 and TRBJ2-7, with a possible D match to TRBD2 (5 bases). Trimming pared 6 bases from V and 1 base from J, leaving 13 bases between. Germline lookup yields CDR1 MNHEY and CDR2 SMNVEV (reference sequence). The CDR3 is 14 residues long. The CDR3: CASSPQRVSYEQYF. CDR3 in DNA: TGTGCCAGCAGCCCTCAGAGGGTATCCTACGAGCAGTACTTC.

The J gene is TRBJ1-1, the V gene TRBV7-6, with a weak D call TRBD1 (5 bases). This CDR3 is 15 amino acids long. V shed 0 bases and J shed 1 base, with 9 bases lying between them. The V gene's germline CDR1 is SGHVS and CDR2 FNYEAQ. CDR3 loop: CASSLAGDKNTEAFF. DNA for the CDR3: TGTGCCAGCAGCTTAGCAGGGGATAAGAACACTGAAGCTTTCTTT.

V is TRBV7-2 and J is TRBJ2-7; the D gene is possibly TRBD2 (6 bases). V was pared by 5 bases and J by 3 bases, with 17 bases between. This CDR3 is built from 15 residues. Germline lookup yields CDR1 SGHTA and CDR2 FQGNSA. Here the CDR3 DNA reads TGTGCCAGCAGCCCCCCAGCGGGTGGCTTCTACGAGCAGTACTTC. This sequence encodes CASSPPAGGFYEQYF. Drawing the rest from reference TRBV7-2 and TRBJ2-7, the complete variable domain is GAGVSQSPSNKVTEKGKDVELRCDPISGHTALYWYRQSLGQGLEFLIYFQGNSAPDKSGLPSDRFSAERTGGSVSTLTIQRTQQEDSAVYLCASSPPAGGFYEQYFGPGTRLTVT.

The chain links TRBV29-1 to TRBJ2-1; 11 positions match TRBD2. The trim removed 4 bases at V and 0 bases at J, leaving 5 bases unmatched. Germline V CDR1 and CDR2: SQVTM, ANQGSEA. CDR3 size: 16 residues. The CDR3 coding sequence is TGCAGCGTTGCAGCTAGCGGGGGGTCCTCCTACAATGAGCAGTTCTTC. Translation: CSVAASGGSSYNEQFF.

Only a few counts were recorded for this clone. As DNA, the CDR3 is TGTGCCAGAAGCGCCGATTGGGGGCTCGGGGGCTACACCTTC. It translates to CARSADWGLGGYTF. The V and J genes are TRBV5-3 and TRBJ1-2; D is possibly TRBD1 (6 bases). TRBV5-3 is an ORF; its function is uncertain. This CDR3 is built from 14 residues. Trimming shortened V by 4 bases and J by 8 bases, and 18 bases separated the two germline ends.

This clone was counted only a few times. The CDR3: CASSHRENTEAFF. CDR3 nucleotide sequence: TGTGCCAGCAGTCACAGGGAGAACACTGAAGCTTTCTTT. The chain joins TRBV6-4 to TRBJ1-1; tentative D call: TRBD1 (6 bases). The CDR3 totals 13 residues. The V gene lost 5 bases and the J gene lost 1 base, with 8 bases spanning the gap. The germline V gene has CDR1 MRHNA and CDR2 SNTAGT.

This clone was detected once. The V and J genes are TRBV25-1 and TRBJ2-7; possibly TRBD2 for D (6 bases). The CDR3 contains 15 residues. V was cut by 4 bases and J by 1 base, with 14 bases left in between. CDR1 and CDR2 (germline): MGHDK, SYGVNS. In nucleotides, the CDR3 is TGTGCCAGCAGTGTACCGGGACTGACTTCCTACGAGCAGTACTTC. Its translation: CASSVPGLTSYEQYF.

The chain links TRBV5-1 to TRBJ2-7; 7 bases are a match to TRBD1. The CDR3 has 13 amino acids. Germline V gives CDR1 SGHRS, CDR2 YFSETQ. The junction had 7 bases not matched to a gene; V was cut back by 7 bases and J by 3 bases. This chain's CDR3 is CASGDRAGYEQYF. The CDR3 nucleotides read TGCGCCAGCGGCGACAGGGCAGGCTACGAGCAGTACTTC.

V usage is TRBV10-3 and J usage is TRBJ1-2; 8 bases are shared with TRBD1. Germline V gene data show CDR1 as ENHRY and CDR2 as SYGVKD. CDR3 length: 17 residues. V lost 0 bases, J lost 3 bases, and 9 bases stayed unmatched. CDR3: CAISESWGQGADYGYTF. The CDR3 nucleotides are TGTGCCATCAGTGAGTCATGGGGGCAGGGGGCCGACTATGGCTACACCTTC.

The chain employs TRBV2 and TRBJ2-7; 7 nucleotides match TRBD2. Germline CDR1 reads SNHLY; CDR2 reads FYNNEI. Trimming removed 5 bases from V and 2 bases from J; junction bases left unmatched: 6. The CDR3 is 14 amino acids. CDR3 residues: CASSSPSGPYEQYF. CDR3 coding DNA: TGTGCCAGCAGTTCCCCTAGCGGTCCCTACGAGCAGTACTTC. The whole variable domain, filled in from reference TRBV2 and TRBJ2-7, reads EPEVTQTPSHQVTQMGQEVILRCVPISNHLYFYWYRQILGQKVEFLVSFYNNEISEKSEIFDDQFSVERPDGSNFTLKIRSTKLEDSAMYFCASSSPSGPYEQYFGPGTRLTVT.

In nucleotides, the CDR3 is TGTGCCAGCAGTCCCCGCGGGGGGTACGAGCAGTACTTC. Protein product: CASSPRGGYEQYF. The rearrangement links TRBV12-3 or TRBV12-4 to TRBJ2-7, with 8 bases lining up with TRBD2. CDR3 length equals 13 residues. V was clipped by 5 bases and J by 4 bases; unmatched bases: 4.

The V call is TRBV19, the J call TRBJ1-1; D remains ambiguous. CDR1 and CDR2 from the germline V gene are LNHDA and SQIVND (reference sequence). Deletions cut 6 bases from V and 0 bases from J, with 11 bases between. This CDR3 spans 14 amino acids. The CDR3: CASRWAGLNTEAFF. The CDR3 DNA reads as TGTGCCAGTAGGTGGGCAGGATTGAACACTGAAGCTTTCTTT.

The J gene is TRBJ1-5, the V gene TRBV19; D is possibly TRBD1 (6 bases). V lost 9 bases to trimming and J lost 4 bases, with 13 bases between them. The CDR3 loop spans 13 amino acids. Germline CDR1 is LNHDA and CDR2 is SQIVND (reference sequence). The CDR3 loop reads CASRGQNNQPQHF. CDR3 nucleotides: TGTGCCAGCAGGGGACAAAATAATCAGCCCCAGCATTTT. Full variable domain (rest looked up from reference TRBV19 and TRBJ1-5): DGGITQSPKYLFRKEGQNVTLSCEQNLNHDAMYWYRQDPGQGLRLIYYSQIVNDFQKGDIAEGYSVSREKKESFPLTVTSAQKNPTAFYLCASRGQNNQPQHFGDGTRLSIL.

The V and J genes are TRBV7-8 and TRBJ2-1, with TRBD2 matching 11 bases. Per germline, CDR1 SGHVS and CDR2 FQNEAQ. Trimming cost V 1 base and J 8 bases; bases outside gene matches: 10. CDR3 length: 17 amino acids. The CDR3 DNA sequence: TGTGCCAGCAGCTTAGTGTTAGCGGGAGGGAAGGGCGATGAGCAGTTCTTC. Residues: CASSLVLAGGKGDEQFF.

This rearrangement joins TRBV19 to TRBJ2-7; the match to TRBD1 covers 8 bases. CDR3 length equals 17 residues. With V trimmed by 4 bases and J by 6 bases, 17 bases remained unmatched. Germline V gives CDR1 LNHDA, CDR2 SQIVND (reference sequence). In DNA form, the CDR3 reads TGTGCCAGTAGTAGAGGGACAGGTATTACCCGATCGTCCGAGCAGTACTTC. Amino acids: CASSRGTGITRSSEQYF.

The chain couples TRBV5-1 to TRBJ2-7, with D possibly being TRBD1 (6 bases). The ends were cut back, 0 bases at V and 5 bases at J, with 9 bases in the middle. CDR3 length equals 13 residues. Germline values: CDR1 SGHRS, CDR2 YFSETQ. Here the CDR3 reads CASSLAQGNEQYF. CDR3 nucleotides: TGCGCCAGCAGCTTGGCACAGGGTAACGAGCAGTACTTC.

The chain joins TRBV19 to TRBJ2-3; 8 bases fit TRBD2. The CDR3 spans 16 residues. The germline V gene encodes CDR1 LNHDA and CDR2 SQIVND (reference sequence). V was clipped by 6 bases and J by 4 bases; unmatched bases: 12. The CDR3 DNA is TGTGCCAGTAGCGGGAGGGCGATTTGGAAGCCAGATACGCAGTATTTT. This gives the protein CASSGRAIWKPDTQYF.

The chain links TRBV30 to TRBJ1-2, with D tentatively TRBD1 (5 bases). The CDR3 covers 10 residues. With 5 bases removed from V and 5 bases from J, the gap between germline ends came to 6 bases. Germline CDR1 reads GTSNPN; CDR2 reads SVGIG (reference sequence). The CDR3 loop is CAWDRYGYTF. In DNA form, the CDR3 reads TGTGCCTGGGACAGATATGGCTACACCTTC.

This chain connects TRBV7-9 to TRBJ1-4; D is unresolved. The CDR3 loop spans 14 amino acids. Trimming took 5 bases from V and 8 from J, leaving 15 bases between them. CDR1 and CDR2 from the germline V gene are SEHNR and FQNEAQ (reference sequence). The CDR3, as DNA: TGTGCCAGCAGCCGAAGGGTTGGAGGGGAAAAACTGTTTTTT. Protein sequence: CASSRRVGGEKLFF.

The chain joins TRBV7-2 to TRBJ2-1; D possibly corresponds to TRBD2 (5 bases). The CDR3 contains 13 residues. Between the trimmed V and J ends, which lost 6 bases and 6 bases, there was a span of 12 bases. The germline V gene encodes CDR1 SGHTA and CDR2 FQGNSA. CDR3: CASSSWAGNEQFF. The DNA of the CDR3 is TGTGCCAGCAGTTCGTGGGCGGGCAATGAGCAGTTCTTC. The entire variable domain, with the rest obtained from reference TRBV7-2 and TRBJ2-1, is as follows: GAGVSQSPSNKVTEKGKDVELRCDPISGHTALYWYRQSLGQGLEFLIYFQGNSAPDKSGLPSDRFSAERTGGSVSTLTIQRTQQEDSAVYLCASSSWAGNEQFFGPGTRLTVL.

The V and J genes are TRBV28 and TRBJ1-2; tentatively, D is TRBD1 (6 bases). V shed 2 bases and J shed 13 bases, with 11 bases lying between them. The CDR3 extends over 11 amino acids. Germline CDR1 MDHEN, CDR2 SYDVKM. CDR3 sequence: CASSLPGAGTF. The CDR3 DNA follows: TGTGCCAGCAGTTTACCAGGGGCCGGCACCTTC.

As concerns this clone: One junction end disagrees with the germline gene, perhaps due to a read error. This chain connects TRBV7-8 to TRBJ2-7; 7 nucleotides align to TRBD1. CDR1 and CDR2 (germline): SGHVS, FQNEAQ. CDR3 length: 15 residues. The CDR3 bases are TGTGCCAGCACCTTAATTCTCGACAGGGACTACGAGCAGTACTTC. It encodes CASTLILDRDYEQYF.